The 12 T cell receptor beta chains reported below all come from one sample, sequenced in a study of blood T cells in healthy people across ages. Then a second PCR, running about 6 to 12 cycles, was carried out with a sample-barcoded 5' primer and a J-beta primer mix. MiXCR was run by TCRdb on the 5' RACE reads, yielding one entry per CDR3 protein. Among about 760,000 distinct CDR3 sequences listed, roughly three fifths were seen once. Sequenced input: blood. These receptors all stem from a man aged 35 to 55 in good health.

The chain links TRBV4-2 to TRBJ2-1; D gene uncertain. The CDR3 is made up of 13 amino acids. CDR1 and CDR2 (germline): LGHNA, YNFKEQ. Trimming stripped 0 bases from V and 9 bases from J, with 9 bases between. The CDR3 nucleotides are TGTGCCAGCAGCCAAGATCGAAAGAGTGAGCAGTTCTTC. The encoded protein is CASSQDRKSEQFF.

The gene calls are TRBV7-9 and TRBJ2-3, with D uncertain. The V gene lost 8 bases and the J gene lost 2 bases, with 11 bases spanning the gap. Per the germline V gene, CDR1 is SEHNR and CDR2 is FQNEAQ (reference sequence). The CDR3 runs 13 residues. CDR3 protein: CASFGLHTDTQYF. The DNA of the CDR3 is TGTGCCAGCTTTGGATTACACACAGATACGCAGTATTTT.

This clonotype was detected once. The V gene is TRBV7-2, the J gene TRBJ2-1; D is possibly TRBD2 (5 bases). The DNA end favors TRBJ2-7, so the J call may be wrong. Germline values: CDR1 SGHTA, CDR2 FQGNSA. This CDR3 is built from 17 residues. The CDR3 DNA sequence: TGTGCCAGCAGCTCCGAACTAGATCGTGAGACCTACAATGAGCAGTACTTC. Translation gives CASSSELDRETYNEQYF.

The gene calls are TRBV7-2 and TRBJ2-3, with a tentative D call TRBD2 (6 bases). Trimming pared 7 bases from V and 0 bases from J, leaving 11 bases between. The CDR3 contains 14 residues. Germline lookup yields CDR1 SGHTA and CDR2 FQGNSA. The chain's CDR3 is CASTIAASTDTQYF. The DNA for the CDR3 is TGTGCCAGCACCATAGCGGCTAGCACAGATACGCAGTATTTT. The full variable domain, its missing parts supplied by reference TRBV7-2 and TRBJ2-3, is GAGVSQSPSNKVTEKGKDVELRCDPISGHTALYWYRQSLGQGLEFLIYFQGNSAPDKSGLPSDRFSAERTGGSVSTLTIQRTQQEDSAVYLCASTIAASTDTQYFGPGTRLTVL.

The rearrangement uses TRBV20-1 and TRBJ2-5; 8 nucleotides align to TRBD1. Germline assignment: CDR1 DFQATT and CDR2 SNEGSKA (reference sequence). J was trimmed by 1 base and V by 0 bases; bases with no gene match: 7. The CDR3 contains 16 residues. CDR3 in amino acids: CSAREGNRGTQETQYF. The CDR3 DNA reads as TGCAGTGCTAGAGAAGGAAACAGGGGGACCCAAGAGACCCAGTACTTC.

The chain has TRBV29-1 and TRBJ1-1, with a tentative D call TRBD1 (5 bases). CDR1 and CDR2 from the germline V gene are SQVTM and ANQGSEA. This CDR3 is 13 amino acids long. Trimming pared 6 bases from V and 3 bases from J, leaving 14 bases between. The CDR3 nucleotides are TGCAGCGTGCCAACGACAGAACACACTGAAGCTTTCTTT. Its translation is CSVPTTEHTEAFF.

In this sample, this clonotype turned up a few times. CDR3 in amino acids: CASSLRDNSYEQYF. The DNA for the CDR3 is TGTGCCAGCAGTTTACGGGACAACTCCTACGAGCAGTACTTC. V usage is TRBV27 and J usage is TRBJ2-7; D perhaps matches TRBD1 (6 bases). With 2 bases removed from V and 0 bases from J, the gap between germline ends came to 8 bases. The CDR3 length is 14 residues. In germline, CDR1 is MNHEY, CDR2 SMNVEV (reference sequence).

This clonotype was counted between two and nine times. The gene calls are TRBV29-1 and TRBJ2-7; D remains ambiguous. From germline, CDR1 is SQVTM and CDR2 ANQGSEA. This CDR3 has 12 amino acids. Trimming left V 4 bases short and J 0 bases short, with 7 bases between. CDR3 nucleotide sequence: TGCAGCGTTGGTGACAACTCCTACGAGCAGTACTTC. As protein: CSVGDNSYEQYF.

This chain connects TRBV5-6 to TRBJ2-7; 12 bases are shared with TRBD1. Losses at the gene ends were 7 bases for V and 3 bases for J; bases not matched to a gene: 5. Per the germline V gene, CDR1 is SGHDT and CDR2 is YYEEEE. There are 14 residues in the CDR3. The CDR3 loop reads CASGGQGAVYEQYF. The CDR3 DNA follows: TGTGCCAGCGGGGGACAGGGGGCGGTCTACGAGCAGTACTTC.

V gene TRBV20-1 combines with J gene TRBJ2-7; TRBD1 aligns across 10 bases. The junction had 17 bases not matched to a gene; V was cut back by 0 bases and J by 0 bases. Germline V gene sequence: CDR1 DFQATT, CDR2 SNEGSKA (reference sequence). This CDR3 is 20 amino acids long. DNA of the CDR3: TGCAGTGCTAGAGATCCCCCCGGGACAGGGGTTCCTATTGCCTCCTACGAGCAGTACTTC. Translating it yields CSARDPPGTGVPIASYEQYF.

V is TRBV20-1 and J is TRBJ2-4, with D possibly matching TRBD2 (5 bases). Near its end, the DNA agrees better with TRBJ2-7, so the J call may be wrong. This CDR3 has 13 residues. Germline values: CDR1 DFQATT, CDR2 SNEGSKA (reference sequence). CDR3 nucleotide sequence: TGCAGTGCTAGACCAGCGGCAACCTACGAGCAGTACTTC. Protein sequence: CSARPAATYEQYF.

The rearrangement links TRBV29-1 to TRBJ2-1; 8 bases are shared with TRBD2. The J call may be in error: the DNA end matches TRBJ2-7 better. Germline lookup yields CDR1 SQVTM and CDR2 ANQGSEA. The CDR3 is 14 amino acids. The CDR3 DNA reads TGCAGCGTTGAAGTCACGGGAGGGGAGGGCGAGCAGTACTTC. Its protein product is CSVEVTGGEGEQYF.